The rows below give T cell receptor beta chains drawn from one sample of a study of T cell responses to AZD1222 COVID-19 vaccine. Repertoires were generated with immunoSEQ multiplex PCR, while TCRdb's copy carries only in-frame clones and drops some. The data hold under 140,000 clones, with about 85% observed a single time. Material: peripheral blood, obtained on day 0 of AZD1222 vaccination. The receptors shown here come from an adult in good health. The CDR3 runs from the conserved cysteine through the conserved F or W. A row's size may be missing; if present it is once, few, many or a size class.

J	size	V	CDR3
TRBJ2-5	NA	TRBV5-4	CASSLEETQYF
TRBJ2-4	NA	TRBV5-6	CASSLEGTADF
TRBJ2-7	NA	TRBV5-1	CASTSPGQGTYEQYF
TRBJ1-1	NA	TRBV12-3/TRBV12-4	CASSLGRNTEAFF
TRBJ2-7	once	TRBV5-6	CASSLENTREQYF
TRBJ2-7	NA	TRBV3-1/TRBV3-2	CASSQSSYEQYF
TRBJ1-2	NA	TRBV28	CASRLTGPGYTF
TRBJ1-5	few	TRBV20-1	CSASRGQGPNQPQHF
TRBJ1-3	NA	TRBV7-2	CASRVQEASSGNTIYF
TRBJ1-3	NA	TRBV7-2	CASSLQRASGNTIYF
TRBJ2-2	few	TRBV5-1	CASSLEASTGELFF
TRBJ1-1	NA	TRBV15	CATSRDLGTTEAFF
TRBJ1-1	NA	TRBV6-6	CASHNSGAEGNTEAFF
TRBJ2-1	NA	TRBV9	CASSVVSSVNYNEQFF
TRBJ2-1	NA	TRBV30	CAWREAGVYNEQFF
TRBJ2-1	NA	TRBV3-1/TRBV3-2	CASSQGTQSHNEQFF
TRBJ1-5	NA	TRBV19	CASSITGGRQPQHF
TRBJ1-2	NA	TRBV6-1	CASSEVGTGGAPGYTF
TRBJ2-1	NA	TRBV9	CASSVGTNSYNEQFF
TRBJ1-1	NA	TRBV19	CASSQGRGMNTEAFF
TRBJ1-5	NA	TRBV18	CASSPPGGGGGNQPQHF
TRBJ1-1	few	TRBV5-1	CASSLVGSGNTEAFF